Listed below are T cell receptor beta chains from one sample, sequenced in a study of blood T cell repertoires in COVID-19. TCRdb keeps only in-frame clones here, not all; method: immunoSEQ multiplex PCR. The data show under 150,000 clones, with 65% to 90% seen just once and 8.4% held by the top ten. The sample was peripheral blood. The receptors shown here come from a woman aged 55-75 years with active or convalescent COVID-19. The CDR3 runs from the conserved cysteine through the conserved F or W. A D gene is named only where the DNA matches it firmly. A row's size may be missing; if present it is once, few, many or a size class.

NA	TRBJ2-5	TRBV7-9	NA	TGTGCCAGCAGCTTACAGGGTCTAAGGGAGACCCAGTACTTC	CASSLQGLRETQYF
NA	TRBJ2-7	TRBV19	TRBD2	TGTGCCAGTAGTATAGACGCTAGCGGGAGGGCCTCCTACCTGAACGAGCAGTACTTC	CASSIDASGRASYLNEQYF
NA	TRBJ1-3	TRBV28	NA	TGTGCCACCCTGGGACTCCTTGATAAACGGCGGAACACCATATATTTT	CATLGLLDKRRNTIYF
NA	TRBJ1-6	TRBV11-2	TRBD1	TGTGCCAGCAGCCCGGGACAGTGGCCCCTCCACTTT	CASSPGQWPLHF
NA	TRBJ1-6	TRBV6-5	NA	TGTGCCAGCAGTTATACTGTACAGGGTCCTAATTCACCCCTCCACTTT	CASSYTVQGPNSPLHF
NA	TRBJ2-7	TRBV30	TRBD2	TGTGCCTGGAGCTCCCCCGGGACTAGCGGGAGTTACGAGCAGTACTTC	CAWSSPGTSGSYEQYF
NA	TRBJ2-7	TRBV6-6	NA	TGTGCCTCCCGACAGAACTACGAGCAGTACTTC	CASRQNYEQYF
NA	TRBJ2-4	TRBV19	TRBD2	TGTGCCAGTAGTATAGCCCCCAGCGGGGGGAAAAACATTCAGTACTTC	CASSIAPSGGKNIQYF
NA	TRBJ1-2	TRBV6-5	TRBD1	TGTGCCAGCATCCCAGCCGGGACAGACTATGGCTACACCTTC	CASIPAGTDYGYTF
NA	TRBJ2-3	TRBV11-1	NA	TGTGCCAGCAGATCCCGCGGGGGCAGCCCAGATACGCAGTATTTT	CASRSRGGSPDTQYF
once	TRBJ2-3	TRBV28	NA	TGTGCCAGCAGTCTCGCGCCGGGTTGGAGCACAGATACGCAGTATTTT	CASSLAPGWSTDTQYF
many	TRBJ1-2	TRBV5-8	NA	TGTGCCAGCAGTAGGCGAGGCCAATCTGGAGATGGCTACACCTTC	CASSRRGQSGDGYTF
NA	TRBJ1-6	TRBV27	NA	TGTGCCAGCAGTGAGAGGGAAGGTTCACCCCTCCACTTT	CASSEREGSPLHF